A selection of T cell receptor beta chains follows, all from one sample in a study of blood T cell repertoires in COVID-19. TCRdb's table, derived via immunoSEQ multiplex PCR, lists solely in-frame clones and lacks some. The sample consists of under 100,000 clones, roughly 84% of them appearing once. Sequencing was done on a sample of peripheral blood. The receptor source for this set is a woman over 75 with COVID-19, enrolled during active disease. CDR3s include the opening cysteine and the closing phenylalanine or tryptophan.

TRBV5-5	CASSATGQSQPQHF
TRBV6-5	CASTLTGYNEQFF
TRBV11-2	CASSISGGGYNEQFF
TRBV10-3	CAISDEGVDNQPQHF
TRBV30	CAWSGESFTDTQYF
TRBV6-5	CASSYRLRVGELFF
TRBV6-2/TRBV6-3	CASSYGWRAPAF
TRBV5-1	CASSLVGQGSYNEQFF
TRBV2	CASSEGGPETQYF
TRBV19	CASSGTRTYEQYF
TRBV4-1	CASSQVSLGSNSPLHF
TRBV7-9	CASRQTGPTGELFF
TRBV4-2	CASSQDRAGGEQFF
TRBV10-3	CAISEGRAGPPYEQYF
TRBV19	CASAIGGGESPLHF
TRBV7-8	CASSPTGVYGYTF
TRBV29-1	CSVGGGYGYTF
TRBV5-4	CASSGRLAGHRADTQYF
TRBV7-2	CASSGAGRRHGYTF
TRBV2	CASSENRDNSPLHF
TRBV18	CASSAGGDDSPLHF
TRBV15	CATSREGRGVTDTQYF
TRBV19	CASSRTGGGEASPLHF
TRBV28	CASSRRQGAIAGNTIYF
TRBV11-2	CASSLGQGWGYGYTF
TRBV19	CASSILGQRNNF
TRBV2	CASRPDSSSYEQYF
TRBV7-9	CASSLMSVNTEAFF
TRBV6-2/TRBV6-3	CASSYFAGVVGDTQYF
TRBV18	CASSQLAGGPWTDTQYF
TRBV19	CASSTQQGAAHEQYF
TRBV4-1	CASSQPGRESDTQYF
TRBV19	CASSIVEGGSYEQYF
TRBV30	CAWSTQRKKLFF
TRBV19	CASSRLGSAETQYF
TRBV12-3/TRBV12-4	CASGLAKNIQYF
TRBV18	CASSPTIMRYPNSPLHF
TRBV18	CASTQTGGEGYTF
TRBV9	CASSATLSGLAGGWGTDTQYF
TRBV29-1	CSVVLPSAVHEKLFF
TRBV11-3	CASSLDGSGDTQYF
TRBV15	CATSSQGFTNEKLFF
TRBV10-3	CAVNTGLGTEAFF
TRBV5-4	CASSLERQTGNTIYF
TRBV18	CASSKAREGANIQYF
TRBV2	CASSPDSGLQETQYF
TRBV9	CASSGGQPLEKLFF
TRBV2	CASSRGSIETQYF
TRBV6-6	CASSYPLGTGQNEQYF
TRBV30	CAFHRRGPQYF